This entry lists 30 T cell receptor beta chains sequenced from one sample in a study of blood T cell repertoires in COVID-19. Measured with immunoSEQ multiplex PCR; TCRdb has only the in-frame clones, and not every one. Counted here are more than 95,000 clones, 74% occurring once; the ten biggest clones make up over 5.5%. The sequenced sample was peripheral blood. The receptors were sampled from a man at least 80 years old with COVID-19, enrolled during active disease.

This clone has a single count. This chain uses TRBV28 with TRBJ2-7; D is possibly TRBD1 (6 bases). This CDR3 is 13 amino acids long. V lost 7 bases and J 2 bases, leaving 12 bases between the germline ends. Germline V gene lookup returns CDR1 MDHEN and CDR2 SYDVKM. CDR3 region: CASNPGQAYEQYF. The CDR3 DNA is TGTGCCAGCAATCCGGGACAAGCCTACGAGCAGTACTTC. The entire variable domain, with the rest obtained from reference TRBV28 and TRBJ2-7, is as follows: DVKVTQSSRYLVKRTGEKVFLECVQDMDHENMFWYRQDPGLGLRLIYFSYDVKMKEKGDIPEGYSVSREKKERFSLILESASTNQTSMYLCASNPGQAYEQYFGPGTRLTVT.

The CDR3 here is CASSPPSQGVEQYF. The CDR3 DNA reads TGTGCCAGCTCACCACCCTCGCAAGGGGTCGAGCAGTACTTC. This chain links TRBV18 with TRBJ2-7, with D possibly TRBD1 on 5 matching bases. Trimming shortened V by 0 bases and J by 6 bases, and 12 bases separated the two germline ends. The germline gives CDR1 KGHSH, CDR2 LQKENI. The CDR3 is 14 amino acids.

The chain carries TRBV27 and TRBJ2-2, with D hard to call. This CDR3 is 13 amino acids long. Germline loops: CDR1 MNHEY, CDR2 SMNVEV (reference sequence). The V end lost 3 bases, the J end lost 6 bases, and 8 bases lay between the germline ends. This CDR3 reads CASSFLESGELFF. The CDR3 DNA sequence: TGTGCCAGCAGTTTCCTTGAGTCCGGGGAGCTGTTTTTT.

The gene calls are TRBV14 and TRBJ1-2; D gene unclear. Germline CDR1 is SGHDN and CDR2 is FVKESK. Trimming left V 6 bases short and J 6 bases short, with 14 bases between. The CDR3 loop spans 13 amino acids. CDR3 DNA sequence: TGTGCCAGCAGTCATCGGTTTCGCGATGGCTACACCTTC. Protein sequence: CASSHRFRDGYTF.

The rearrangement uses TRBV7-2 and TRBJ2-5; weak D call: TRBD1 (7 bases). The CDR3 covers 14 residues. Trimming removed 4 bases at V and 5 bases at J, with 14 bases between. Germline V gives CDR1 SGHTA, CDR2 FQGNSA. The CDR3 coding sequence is TGTGCCAGCAGCTCCGGGGCAGGGGGGGAGACCCAGTACTTC. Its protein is CASSSGAGGETQYF.

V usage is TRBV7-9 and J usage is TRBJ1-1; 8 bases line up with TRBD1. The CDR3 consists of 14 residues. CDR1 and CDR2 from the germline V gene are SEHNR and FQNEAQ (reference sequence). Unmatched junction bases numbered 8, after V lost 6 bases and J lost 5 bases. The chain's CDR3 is CASRQIQGATEAFF. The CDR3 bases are TGTGCCAGCAGACAGATCCAGGGGGCGACTGAAGCTTTCTTT. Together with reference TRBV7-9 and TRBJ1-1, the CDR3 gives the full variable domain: DTGVSQNPRHKITKRGQNVTFRCDPISEHNRLYWYRQTLGQGPEFLTYFQNEAQLEKSRLLSDRFSAERPKGSFSTLEIQRTEQGDSAMYLCASRQIQGATEAFFGQGTRLTVV.

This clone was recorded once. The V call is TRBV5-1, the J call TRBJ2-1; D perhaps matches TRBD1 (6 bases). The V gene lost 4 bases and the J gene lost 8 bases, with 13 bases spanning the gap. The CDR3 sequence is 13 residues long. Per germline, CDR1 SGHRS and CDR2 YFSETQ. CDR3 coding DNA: TGCGCCAGCAGCGAACAGGGTACGGATGAGCAGTTCTTC. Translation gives CASSEQGTDEQFF.

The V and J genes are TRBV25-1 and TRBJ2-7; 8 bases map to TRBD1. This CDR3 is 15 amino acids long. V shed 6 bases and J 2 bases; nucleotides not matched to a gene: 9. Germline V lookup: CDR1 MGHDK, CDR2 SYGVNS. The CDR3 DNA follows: TGTGCCAGCAGAGACACGACAGGGGCAACCTACGAGCAGTACTTC. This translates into CASRDTTGATYEQYF.

CDR3 sequence (DNA): TGTGCCAGCAGTTCCAGAGAGACCCAGTACTTC. This codes for CASSSRETQYF. The chain has TRBV28 and TRBJ2-5; no firm D call. Per germline, CDR1 MDHEN and CDR2 SYDVKM. The CDR3 covers 11 residues. Trimming removed 4 bases from V and 4 bases from J, with 4 bases in between.

CDR3 loop: CASTGGGSSYEQYF. CDR3 DNA: TGTGCCAGCACCGGGGGCGGGAGCTCCTACGAGCAGTACTTC. This chain connects TRBV7-2 to TRBJ2-7, with D perhaps matching TRBD2 (7 bases). This CDR3 spans 14 amino acids. Trimming left V 7 bases short and J 0 bases short, with 13 bases between. CDR1 SGHTA and CDR2 FQGNSA come from the germline V gene.

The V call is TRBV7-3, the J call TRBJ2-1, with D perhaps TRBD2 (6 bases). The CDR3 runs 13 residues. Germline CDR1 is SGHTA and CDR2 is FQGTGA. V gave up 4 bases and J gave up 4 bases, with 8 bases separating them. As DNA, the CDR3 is TGTGCCAGCAGCTCGGGACTTTACAATGAGCAGTTCTTC. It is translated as CASSSGLYNEQFF.

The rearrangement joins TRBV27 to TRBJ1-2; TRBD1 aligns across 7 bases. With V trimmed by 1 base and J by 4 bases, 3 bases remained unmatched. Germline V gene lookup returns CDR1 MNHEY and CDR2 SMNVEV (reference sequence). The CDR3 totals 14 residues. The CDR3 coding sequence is TGTGCCAGCAGTTTATATACAGGGGCCTATGGCTACACCTTC. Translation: CASSLYTGAYGYTF.

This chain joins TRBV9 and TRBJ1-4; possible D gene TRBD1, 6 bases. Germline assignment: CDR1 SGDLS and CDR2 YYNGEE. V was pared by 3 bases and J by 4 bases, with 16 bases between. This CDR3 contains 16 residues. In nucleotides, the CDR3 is TGTGCCAGCAGCGGGGGGACACTGGGACATAATGAAAAACTGTTTTTT. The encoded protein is CASSGGTLGHNEKLFF.

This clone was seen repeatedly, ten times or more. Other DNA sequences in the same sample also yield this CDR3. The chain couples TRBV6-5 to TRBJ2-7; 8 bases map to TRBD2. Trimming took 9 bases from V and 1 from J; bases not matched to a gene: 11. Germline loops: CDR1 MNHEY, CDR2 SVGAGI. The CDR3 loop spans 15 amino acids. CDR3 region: CASHALGGGSYEQYF. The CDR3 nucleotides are TGTGCCAGTCACGCGCTCGGGGGGGGGTCCTACGAGCAGTACTTC.

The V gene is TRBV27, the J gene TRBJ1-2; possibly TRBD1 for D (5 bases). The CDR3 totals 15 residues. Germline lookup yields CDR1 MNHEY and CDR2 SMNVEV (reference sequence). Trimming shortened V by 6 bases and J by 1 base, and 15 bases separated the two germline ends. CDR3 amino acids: CASRPHDSLNYGYTF. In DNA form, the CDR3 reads TGTGCCAGCAGACCCCATGACAGTCTTAACTATGGCTACACCTTC.

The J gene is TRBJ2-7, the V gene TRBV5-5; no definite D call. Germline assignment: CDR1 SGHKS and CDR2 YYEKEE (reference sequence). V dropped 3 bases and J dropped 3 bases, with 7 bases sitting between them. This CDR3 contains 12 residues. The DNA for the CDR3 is TGTGCCAGCAGCTCTGGAGACTACGAGCAGTACTTC. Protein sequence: CASSSGDYEQYF.

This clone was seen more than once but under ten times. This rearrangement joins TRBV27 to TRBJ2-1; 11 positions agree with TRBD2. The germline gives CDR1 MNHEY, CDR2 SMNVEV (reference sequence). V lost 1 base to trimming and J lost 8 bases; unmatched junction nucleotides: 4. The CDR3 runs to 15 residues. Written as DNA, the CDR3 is TGTGCCAGCAGTTTATACACTAGCGGGAGCGATGAGCAGTTCTTC. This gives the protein CASSLYTSGSDEQFF.

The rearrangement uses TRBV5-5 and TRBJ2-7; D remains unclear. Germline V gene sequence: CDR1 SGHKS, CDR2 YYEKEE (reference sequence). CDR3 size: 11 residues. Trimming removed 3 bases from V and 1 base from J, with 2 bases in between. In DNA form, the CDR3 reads TGTGCCAGCAGCTCTTCCTACGAGCAGTACTTC. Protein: CASSSSYEQYF.

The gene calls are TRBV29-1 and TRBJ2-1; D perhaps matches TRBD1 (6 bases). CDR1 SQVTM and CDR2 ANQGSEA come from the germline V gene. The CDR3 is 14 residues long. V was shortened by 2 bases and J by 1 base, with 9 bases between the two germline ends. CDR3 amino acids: CSVELDRSYNEQFF. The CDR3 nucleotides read TGCAGCGTTGAATTGGACAGATCCTACAATGAGCAGTTCTTC.

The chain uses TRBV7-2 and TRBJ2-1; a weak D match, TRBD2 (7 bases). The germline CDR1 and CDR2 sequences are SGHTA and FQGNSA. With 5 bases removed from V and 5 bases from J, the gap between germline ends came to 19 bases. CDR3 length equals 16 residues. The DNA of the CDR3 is TGTGCCAGCAGCAAACAAGGCCCGGGGGGCCACAATGAGCAGTTCTTC. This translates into CASSKQGPGGHNEQFF.

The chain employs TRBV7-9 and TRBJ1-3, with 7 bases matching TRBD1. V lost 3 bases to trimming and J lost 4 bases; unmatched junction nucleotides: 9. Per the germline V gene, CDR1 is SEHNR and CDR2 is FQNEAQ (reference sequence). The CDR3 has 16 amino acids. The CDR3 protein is CASSFRQGGRGNTIYF. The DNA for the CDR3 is TGTGCCAGCAGCTTTCGACAGGGTGGGCGCGGAAACACCATATATTTT. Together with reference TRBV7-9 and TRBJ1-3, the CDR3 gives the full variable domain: DTGVSQNPRHKITKRGQNVTFRCDPISEHNRLYWYRQTLGQGPEFLTYFQNEAQLEKSRLLSDRFSAERPKGSFSTLEIQRTEQGDSAMYLCASSFRQGGRGNTIYFGEGSWLTVV.

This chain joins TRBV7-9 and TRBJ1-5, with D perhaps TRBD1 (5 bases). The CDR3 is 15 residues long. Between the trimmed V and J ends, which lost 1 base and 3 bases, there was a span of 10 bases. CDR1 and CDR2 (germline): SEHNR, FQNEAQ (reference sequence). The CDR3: CASSLGRGYNQPQHF. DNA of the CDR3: TGTGCCAGCAGCTTAGGTAGGGGCTACAATCAGCCCCAGCATTTT.

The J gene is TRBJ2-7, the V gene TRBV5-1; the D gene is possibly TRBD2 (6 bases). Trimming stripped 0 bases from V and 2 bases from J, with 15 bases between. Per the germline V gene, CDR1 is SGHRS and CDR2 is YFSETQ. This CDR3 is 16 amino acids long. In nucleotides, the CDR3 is TGCGCCAGCAGCTTGGCCCGGGGCGCGGGAACCTACGAGCAGTACTTC. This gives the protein CASSLARGAGTYEQYF. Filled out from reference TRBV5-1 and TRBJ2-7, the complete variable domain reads KAGVTQTPRYLIKTRGQQVTLSCSPISGHRSVSWYQQTPGQGLQFLFEYFSETQRNKGNFPGRFSGRQFSNSRSEMNVSTLELGDSALYLCASSLARGAGTYEQYFGPGTRLTVT.

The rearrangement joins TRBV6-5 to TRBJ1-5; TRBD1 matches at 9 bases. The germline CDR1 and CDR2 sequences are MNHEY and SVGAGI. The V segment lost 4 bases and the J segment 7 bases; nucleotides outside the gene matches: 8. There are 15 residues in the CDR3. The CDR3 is CASSFTGGASQPQHF. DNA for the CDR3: TGTGCCAGCAGTTTTACAGGGGGCGCGTCCCAGCCCCAGCATTTT.

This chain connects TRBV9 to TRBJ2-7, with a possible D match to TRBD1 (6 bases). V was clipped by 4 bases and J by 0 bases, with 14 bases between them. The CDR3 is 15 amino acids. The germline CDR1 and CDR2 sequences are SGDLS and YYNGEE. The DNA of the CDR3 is TGTGCCAGCAGCCAGGGGACCTCGCCCTCCTACGAGCAGTACTTC. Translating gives CASSQGTSPSYEQYF.

CDR3 loop: CSVGQGAGKTQYF. CDR3 DNA: TGCAGCGTTGGACAGGGGGCGGGAAAGACCCAGTACTTC. The chain recombines TRBV29-1 with TRBJ2-5, with 10 bases aligning to TRBD1. The germline gives CDR1 SQVTM, CDR2 ANQGSEA. V trimming: 4 bases; J trimming: 6 bases; junction bases outside the gene matches: 5. The CDR3 is 13 amino acids.

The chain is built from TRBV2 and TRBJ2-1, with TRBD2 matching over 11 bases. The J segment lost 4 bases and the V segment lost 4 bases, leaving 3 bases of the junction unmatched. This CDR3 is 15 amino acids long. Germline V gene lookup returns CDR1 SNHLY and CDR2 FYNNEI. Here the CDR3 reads CASSAGTSGYNEQFF. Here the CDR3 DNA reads TGTGCCAGCAGTGCTGGGACTAGCGGATACAATGAGCAGTTCTTC.

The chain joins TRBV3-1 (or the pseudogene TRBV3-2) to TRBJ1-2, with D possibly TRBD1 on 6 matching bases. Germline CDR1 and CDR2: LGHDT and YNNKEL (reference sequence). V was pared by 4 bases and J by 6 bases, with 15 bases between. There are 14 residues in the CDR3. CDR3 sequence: CASSPQFGGHGYTF. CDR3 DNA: TGTGCCAGCAGCCCCCAGTTTGGGGGCCATGGCTACACCTTC.

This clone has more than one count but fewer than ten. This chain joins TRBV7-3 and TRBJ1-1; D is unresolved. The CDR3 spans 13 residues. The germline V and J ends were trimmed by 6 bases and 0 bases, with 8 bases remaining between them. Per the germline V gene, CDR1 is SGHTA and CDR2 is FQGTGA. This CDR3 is CASRRRLNTEAFF. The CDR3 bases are TGTGCCAGCAGGCGGAGGTTGAACACTGAAGCTTTCTTT. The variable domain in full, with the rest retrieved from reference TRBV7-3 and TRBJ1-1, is GAGVSQTPSNKVTEKGKYVELRCDPISGHTALYWYRQSLGQGPEFLIYFQGTGAADDSGLPNDRFFAVRPEGSVSTLKIQRTERGDSAVYLCASRRRLNTEAFFGQGTRLTVV.

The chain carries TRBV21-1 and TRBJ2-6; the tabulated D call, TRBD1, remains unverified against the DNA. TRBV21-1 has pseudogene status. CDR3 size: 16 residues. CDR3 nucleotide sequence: TGTGCCAGCAGCAAAGAAGGGGGCGGTGGGGCCAACGTCCTGACTTTC. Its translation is CASSKEGGGGANVLTF.